The 31 T cell receptor beta chains reported below all come from one sample, sequenced in a study of blood T cell repertoires in COVID-19. Assay used: immunoSEQ multiplex PCR; TCRdb lists only in-frame clones, some missing. The table records 150,000 to 200,000 clones, around 90% of them present only once. The specimen was peripheral blood. The source of these receptors is a middle-aged man with acute or convalescent COVID-19.

This clone came up once. V is TRBV12-5 and J is TRBJ1-1; D gene unclear. Germline CDR1 and CDR2: LGHNT and FRNRAP. Trimming left V 1 base short and J 8 bases short, with 5 bases between. This CDR3 spans 11 amino acids. The DNA of the CDR3 is TGTGCTAGTGGTTTGGGCAGAGAAGCTTTCTTT. It yields the protein CASGLGREAFF.

This chain connects TRBV5-1 to TRBJ2-5; possibly TRBD1 for D (6 bases). CDR3 length equals 14 residues. The germline V gene has CDR1 SGHRS and CDR2 YFSETQ. V lost 0 bases, J lost 5 bases, and 11 bases lay in between. DNA for the CDR3: TGCGCCAGCAGCTTGGCAGGGACACGGGAGACCCAGTACTTC. Translated, it gives CASSLAGTRETQYF.

V gene TRBV19 combines with J gene TRBJ2-1; D remains ambiguous. CDR3 length equals 15 residues. In germline, CDR1 is LNHDA, CDR2 SQIVND (reference sequence). V gave up 8 bases and J gave up 1 base, with 15 bases separating them. CDR3 sequence reads: CASGPLGASYNEQFF. For the CDR3, the DNA is TGTGCCAGTGGGCCTCTGGGCGCATCCTACAATGAGCAGTTCTTC.

The V call is TRBV19, the J call TRBJ1-5, with TRBD1 as a possible D gene (6 bases). The V end lost 7 bases, the J end lost 2 bases, and 15 bases lay between the germline ends. The V gene's germline CDR1 is LNHDA and CDR2 SQIVND (reference sequence). CDR3 size: 15 residues. CDR3 in amino acids: CASIQGRVGNQPQHF. The CDR3 bases are TGTGCCAGTATCCAGGGGCGGGTTGGCAATCAGCCCCAGCATTTT.

V and J are TRBV7-2 and TRBJ2-7; TRBD1 matches at 8 bases. This CDR3 contains 14 residues. Trimming removed 4 bases from V and 2 bases from J; junction bases left unmatched: 4. Germline-derived CDR1 and CDR2 are SGHTA and FQGNSA. In nucleotides, the CDR3 is TGTGCCAGCAGCTCAACGGACAGGGCCTACGAGCAGTACTTC. Translation: CASSSTDRAYEQYF.

The chain combines TRBV11-3 with TRBJ2-2, with 7 bases that match TRBD2. The V gene's germline CDR1 is SGHNT and CDR2 YENEEA. The length of the CDR3 is 16 residues. Germline trimming cut 2 bases from V and 1 base from J; bases unmatched to any gene: 4. The CDR3 nucleotides are TGTGCCAGCAGCTTAACTCGGGGGGTGAACACCGGGGAGCTGTTTTTT. Its translation: CASSLTRGVNTGELFF.

This chain links TRBV3-1 (or the pseudogene TRBV3-2) with TRBJ2-7; the D is unclear. The CDR3 has 15 residues. Looked up from germline, CDR1 is LGHDT and CDR2 is YNNKEL (reference sequence). V lost 4 bases and J lost 3, with 16 bases in between. The CDR3 DNA sequence: TGTGCCAGCAGCCCTTACCGCGCGAGCTACTACGAGCAGTACTTC. Its protein product is CASSPYRASYYEQYF.

In regard to this clone: This sample also contains other DNA sequences that code for the same CDR3. The rearrangement uses TRBV18 and TRBJ1-1, with 7 bases aligning to TRBD1. This CDR3 region has 13 residues. V lost 3 bases, J lost 3 bases, and 1 base stayed unmatched. The germline V gene has CDR1 KGHSH and CDR2 LQKENI. This CDR3 reads CASSPGQDTEAFF. CDR3 sequence (DNA): TGTGCCAGCTCACCCGGACAGGACACTGAAGCTTTCTTT.

This chain joins TRBV5-5 and TRBJ2-5; D is unclear. The CDR3 contains 16 residues. Germline CDR1 reads SGHKS; CDR2 reads YYEKEE (reference sequence). V lost 3 bases and J lost 2, with 17 bases in between. In nucleotides, the CDR3 is TGTGCCAGCAGCTATAATGGGCCTACACATCAAGAGACCCAGTACTTC. Protein: CASSYNGPTHQETQYF.

V is TRBV7-2 and J is TRBJ2-7; 12 bases are a match to TRBD2. The CDR3 length is 15 residues. J gave up 6 bases and V 6 bases, and 9 bases lay outside the gene matches. From germline, CDR1 is SGHTA and CDR2 FQGNSA. Here the CDR3 reads CASSSLGLAGFEQYF. In nucleotides, the CDR3 is TGTGCCAGCAGTTCCCTTGGACTAGCGGGGTTCGAGCAGTACTTC.

The rearrangement links TRBV29-1 to TRBJ2-7, with D possibly being TRBD1 (6 bases). The germline V gene encodes CDR1 SQVTM and CDR2 ANQGSEA. V dropped 6 bases and J dropped 1 base, with 16 bases sitting between them. The CDR3 is 14 residues long. CDR3 amino acids: CSVYFPDRSYEQYF. CDR3 DNA sequence: TGCAGCGTCTACTTCCCGGACAGATCCTACGAGCAGTACTTC.

The CDR3 region is CASSESLRTSGGSTTGELFF. CDR3 nucleotide sequence: TGCGCCAGCAGTGAGTCGTTGAGAACTAGCGGGGGTAGTACGACCGGGGAGCTGTTTTTT. The V call is TRBV10-1, the J call TRBJ2-2; 11 bases match TRBD2. Per the germline V gene, CDR1 is WNHNN and CDR2 is SYGVQD (reference sequence). CDR3 length: 20 amino acids. V dropped 0 bases and J dropped 5; count of bases not matched to a gene: 14.

V gene TRBV2 combines with J gene TRBJ1-1, with 12 bases lining up with TRBD1. Germline trimming cut 8 bases from V and 4 bases from J; bases unmatched to any gene: 8. The CDR3 runs 15 residues. The germline gives CDR1 SNHLY, CDR2 FYNNEI. The CDR3 here is CASLRDRGRVTEAFF. CDR3 in DNA: TGTGCCAGCCTTCGGGACAGGGGGCGGGTCACTGAAGCTTTCTTT.

The rearrangement joins TRBV19 to TRBJ2-1; weak D call: TRBD1 (6 bases). The germline gives CDR1 LNHDA, CDR2 SQIVND (reference sequence). This CDR3 has 14 amino acids. The germline V and J ends were trimmed by 1 base and 4 bases, with 8 bases remaining between them. CDR3 residues: CASSIGQVYNEQFF. CDR3 coding DNA: TGTGCCAGTAGTATAGGACAGGTTTACAATGAGCAGTTCTTC.

The rearrangement uses TRBV11-2 and TRBJ2-1; D ambiguous. V lost 0 bases, J lost 5 bases, and 11 bases lay in between. The CDR3 is made up of 15 amino acids. The germline V gene has CDR1 SGHAT and CDR2 FQNNGV. CDR3 nucleotides: TGTGCCAGCAGCTTAGAGGTTGGCTCTCACAATGAGCAGTTCTTC. Translating it yields CASSLEVGSHNEQFF. The whole variable domain, remainder taken from reference TRBV11-2 and TRBJ2-1, is EAGVAQSPRYKIIEKRQSVAFWCNPISGHATLYWYQQILGQGPKLLIQFQNNGVVDDSQLPKDRFSAERLKGVDSTLKIQPAKLEDSAVYLCASSLEVGSHNEQFFGPGTRLTVL.

The gene calls are TRBV6-5 and TRBJ1-2, with 7 bases identical to TRBD1. Germline CDR1 reads MNHEY; CDR2 reads SVGAGI. The CDR3 has 14 residues. Losses at the gene ends were 6 bases for V and 4 bases for J; bases not matched to a gene: 8. CDR3 DNA sequence: TGTGCCAGCAGCCCCCGACAGGGAAGCTATGGCTACACCTTC. Translation: CASSPRQGSYGYTF.

This CDR3 is CASSQTTSGGAGTKNIQYF. The CDR3 DNA reads TGTGCCAGCAGCCAAACGACTAGCGGGGGGGCCGGGACCAAAAACATTCAGTACTTC. The chain links TRBV3-1 (or the pseudogene TRBV3-2) to TRBJ2-4; 14 bases are shared with TRBD2. From germline, CDR1 is LGHDT and CDR2 YNNKEL (reference sequence). This CDR3 has 19 amino acids. V lost 2 bases, J lost 2 bases, and 8 bases stayed unmatched.

This clone was seen a few times. The rearrangement links TRBV4-1 to TRBJ1-5; no clear D gene. Trimming left V 0 bases short and J 2 bases short, with 11 bases between. The CDR3 sequence is 16 residues long. Germline V lookup: CDR1 MGHRA, CDR2 YSYEKL. CDR3: CASSQDRHARNQPQHF. CDR3 DNA: TGCGCCAGCAGCCAAGACCGACACGCCCGCAATCAGCCCCAGCATTTT.

The chain couples TRBV5-4 to TRBJ1-2; weak D call: TRBD1 (5 bases). CDR1 and CDR2 from the germline V gene are SGHNT and YYREEE (reference sequence). V gave up 0 bases and J gave up 4 bases, with 22 bases separating them. The CDR3 extends over 18 amino acids. As DNA, the CDR3 is TGTGCCAGCAGCTTGGGGGGCCCTGGGGAGGCCGCTTCCTATGGCTACACCTTC. Translating it yields CASSLGGPGEAASYGYTF.

The chain has TRBV7-3 and TRBJ2-3, with D possibly TRBD2 on 6 matching bases. V lost 5 bases, J lost 4 bases, and 10 bases lay in between. This CDR3 has 13 residues. CDR1 is SGHTA and CDR2 is FQGTGA in the germline V gene. The CDR3 loop reads CASSPPGADTQYF. In nucleotides, the CDR3 is TGTGCCAGCAGCCCGCCGGGGGCAGATACGCAGTATTTT.

The V and J genes are TRBV7-9 and TRBJ2-1, with 7 bases that match TRBD1. CDR1 SEHNR and CDR2 FQNEAQ come from the germline V gene (reference sequence). The V gene end was trimmed by 5 bases and the J gene end by 3 bases; junction bases not matched to a gene: 4. The CDR3 sequence is 14 residues long. The CDR3 DNA is TGTGCCAGCAGCAAGGGACAGAGCTACAATGAGCAGTTCTTC. Translated, it gives CASSKGQSYNEQFF. Full variable domain (missing parts from reference TRBV7-9 and TRBJ2-1): DTGVSQNPRHKITKRGQNVTFRCDPISEHNRLYWYRQTLGQGPEFLTYFQNEAQLEKSRLLSDRFSAERPKGSFSTLEIQRTEQGDSAMYLCASSKGQSYNEQFFGPGTRLTVL.

The chain has TRBV5-1 and TRBJ2-3; 7 nucleotides align to TRBD1. There are 17 residues in the CDR3. The ends lost 4 bases at V and 3 bases at J; junction bases unmatched: 14. From germline, CDR1 is SGHRS and CDR2 YFSETQ. The CDR3 sequence is CASSPRSPGQLTDTQYF. Written as DNA, the CDR3 is TGCGCCAGCAGCCCGCGAAGTCCGGGACAGCTGACAGATACGCAGTATTTT. Full variable domain (rest looked up from reference TRBV5-1 and TRBJ2-3): KAGVTQTPRYLIKTRGQQVTLSCSPISGHRSVSWYQQTPGQGLQFLFEYFSETQRNKGNFPGRFSGRQFSNSRSEMNVSTLELGDSALYLCASSPRSPGQLTDTQYFGPGTRLTVL.

This clone occurred a few times. V is TRBV2 and J is TRBJ1-4; D unresolved. V lost 3 bases, J lost 7 bases, and 6 bases lay in between. The CDR3 has 12 residues. The germline gives CDR1 SNHLY, CDR2 FYNNEI. The CDR3 nucleotides read TGTGCCAGCAGTGACCGGGGTGAAAAACTGTTTTTT. Translating gives CASSDRGEKLFF.

This clone has a handful of counts. The chain links TRBV5-1 to TRBJ1-1; D may be TRBD1 (6 bases). Germline V gene lookup returns CDR1 SGHRS and CDR2 YFSETQ. The CDR3 is made up of 14 amino acids. V was cut by 4 bases and J by 0 bases, with 10 bases left in between. CDR3 residues: CASSQGFMNTEAFF. The CDR3 region has the DNA TGCGCCAGCAGCCAGGGGTTTATGAACACTGAAGCTTTCTTT.

J is TRBJ2-4 and V is TRBV6-4; 7 bases line up with TRBD1. Germline CDR1 and CDR2: MRHNA and SNTAGT. The J segment lost 5 bases and the V segment lost 2 bases, leaving 6 bases of the junction unmatched. This CDR3 region has 15 residues. CDR3 sequence (DNA): TGTGCCAGCAGTGACAGGGGGCCTGGGGAAAACATTCAGTACTTC. Its translation is CASSDRGPGENIQYF.

The chain joins TRBV30 to TRBJ1-2, with D possibly matching TRBD1 (6 bases). The germline V and J ends were trimmed by 5 bases and 3 bases, with 19 bases remaining between them. The length of the CDR3 is 15 residues. Per germline, CDR1 GTSNPN and CDR2 SVGIG (reference sequence). The CDR3 reads CAWATGGARDYGYTF. The CDR3 region has the DNA TGTGCCTGGGCGACCGGGGGGGCGCGAGACTATGGCTACACCTTC.

The chain couples TRBV2 to TRBJ1-2, with 8 bases lining up with TRBD1. The J segment lost 4 bases and the V segment lost 4 bases, leaving 8 bases of the junction unmatched. CDR3 size: 15 residues. Looked up from germline, CDR1 is SNHLY and CDR2 is FYNNEI. The CDR3 here is CASSAATGTGYGYTF. The CDR3 DNA reads as TGTGCCAGCAGTGCCGCGACCGGGACAGGCTATGGCTACACCTTC.

This chain uses TRBV29-1 with TRBJ2-4, with 7 bases aligning to TRBD1. The length of the CDR3 is 11 residues. Unmatched junction bases numbered 6, after V lost 4 bases and J lost 12 bases. The V gene's germline CDR1 is SQVTM and CDR2 ANQGSEA. The CDR3 loop reads CSVADRANQYF. The CDR3 DNA follows: TGCAGCGTTGCCGACAGGGCCAATCAGTACTTC.

The chain couples TRBV2 to TRBJ1-4; D is ambiguous. V was pared by 2 bases and J by 8 bases, with 9 bases between. This CDR3 region has 13 residues. From germline, CDR1 is SNHLY and CDR2 FYNNEI. The CDR3 is CASSENAREKLFF. The CDR3 DNA reads as TGTGCCAGCAGTGAAAACGCGAGGGAAAAACTGTTTTTT.

The J gene is TRBJ1-4, the V gene TRBV10-3; TRBD1 is a possible D gene (5 bases). Looked up from germline, CDR1 is ENHRY and CDR2 is SYGVKD. This CDR3 is built from 14 residues. V lost 8 bases, J lost 0 bases, and 10 bases lay in between. CDR3 sequence (DNA): TGTGCCATCGCCGCGGGGGCAACTAATGAAAAACTGTTTTTT. Its translation: CAIAAGATNEKLFF.

The chain employs TRBV5-1 and TRBJ1-1; 7 bases agree with TRBD1. The CDR3 loop spans 16 amino acids. Germline V gene sequence: CDR1 SGHRS, CDR2 YFSETQ. Losses at the gene ends were 4 bases for V and 3 bases for J; bases not matched to a gene: 12. The CDR3 region has the DNA TGCGCCAGCAGCGAGAACAGGGGTCTAGGGGACACTGAAGCTTTCTTT. It is translated as CASSENRGLGDTEAFF.